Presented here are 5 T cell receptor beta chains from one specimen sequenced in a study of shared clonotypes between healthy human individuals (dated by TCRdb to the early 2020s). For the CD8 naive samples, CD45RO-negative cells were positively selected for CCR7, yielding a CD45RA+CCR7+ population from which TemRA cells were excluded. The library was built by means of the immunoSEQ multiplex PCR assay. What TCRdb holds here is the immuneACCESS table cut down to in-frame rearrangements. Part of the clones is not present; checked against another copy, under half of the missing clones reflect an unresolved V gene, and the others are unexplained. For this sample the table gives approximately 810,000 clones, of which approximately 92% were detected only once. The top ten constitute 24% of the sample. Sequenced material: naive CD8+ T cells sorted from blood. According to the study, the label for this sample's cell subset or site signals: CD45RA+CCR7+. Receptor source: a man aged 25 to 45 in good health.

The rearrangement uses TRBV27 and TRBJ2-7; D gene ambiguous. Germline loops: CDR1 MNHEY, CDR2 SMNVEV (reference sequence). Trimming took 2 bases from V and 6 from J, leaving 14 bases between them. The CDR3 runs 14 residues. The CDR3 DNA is TGTGCCAGCAGTTTAGCGACTCCCGACTCCGAGCAGTACTTC. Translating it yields CASSLATPDSEQYF.

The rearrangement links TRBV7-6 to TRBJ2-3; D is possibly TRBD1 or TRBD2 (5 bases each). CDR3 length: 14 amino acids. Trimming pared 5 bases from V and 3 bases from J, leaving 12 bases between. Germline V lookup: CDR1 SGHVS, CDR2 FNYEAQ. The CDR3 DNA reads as TGTGCCAGCAGCCCGGCGAGGGGTACAGATACGCAGTATTTT. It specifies CASSPARGTDTQYF.

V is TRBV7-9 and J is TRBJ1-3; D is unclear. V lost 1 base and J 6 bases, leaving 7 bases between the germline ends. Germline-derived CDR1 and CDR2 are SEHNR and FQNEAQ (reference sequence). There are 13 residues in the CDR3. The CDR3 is CASSLVAENTIYF. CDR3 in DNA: TGTGCCAGCAGCTTAGTAGCGGAAAACACCATATATTTT.

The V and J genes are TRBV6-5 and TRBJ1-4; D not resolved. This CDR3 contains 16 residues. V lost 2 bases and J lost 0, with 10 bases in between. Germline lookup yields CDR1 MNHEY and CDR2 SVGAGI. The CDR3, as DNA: TGTGCCAGCAGTTACGTAAACTCTGCAACTAATGAAAAACTGTTTTTT. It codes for CASSYVNSATNEKLFF.

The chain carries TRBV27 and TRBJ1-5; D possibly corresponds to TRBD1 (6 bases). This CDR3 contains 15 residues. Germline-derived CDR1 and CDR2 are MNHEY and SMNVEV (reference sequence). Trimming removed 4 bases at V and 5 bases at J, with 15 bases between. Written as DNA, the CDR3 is TGTGCCAGCAGTTCCTTCACAGGGAGGGATCAGCCCCAGCATTTT. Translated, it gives CASSSFTGRDQPQHF.